The rows below give T cell receptor beta chains drawn from one sample of a study of beta chain features in type 1 diabetes. Sequencing used immunoSEQ multiplex PCR; TCRdb keeps in-frame clones, though not all of them. This table has 350,000 to 450,000 clones, approximately 15% appearing once. Sample: naive CD4+ T cells from blood. The source of these receptors is a man aged 30 to 39 in good health. Each CDR3 is given with its conserved first and last residue. The D gene is left open where the match is weak. Size is stated for part of the rows, as once, few or many counts, or as a class when the clone is expanded.

j_gene: TRBJ2-1
d_gene: .
v_gene: TRBV18
abundance: few
CDR3nt: TGTGCCAGCTCACTTGGTTCCTCGGAGCAGTTCTTC
CDR3aa: CASSLGSSEQFF

j_gene: TRBJ1-1
d_gene: .
v_gene: TRBV7-9
abundance: .
CDR3nt: TGTGCCAGCAGCCCCAGTGGGACAAAACGGGCTTTCTTT
CDR3aa: CASSPSGTKRAFF

j_gene: TRBJ1-1
d_gene: .
v_gene: TRBV12-5
abundance: few
CDR3nt: TGTGCTAGTGGTTTCCTGGTAGGCCAGAACACTGAAGCTTTCTTT
CDR3aa: CASGFLVGQNTEAFF

j_gene: TRBJ1-5
d_gene: .
v_gene: TRBV25-1
abundance: few
CDR3nt: TGTGCCAGCAGTGAAATCGGTCAGCCCCAGCATTTT
CDR3aa: CASSEIGQPQHF

j_gene: TRBJ2-2
d_gene: .
v_gene: TRBV19
abundance: few
CDR3nt: TGTGCCAGTAGTACCTTACCAGGGTACTACACCGGGGAGCTGTTTTTT
CDR3aa: CASSTLPGYYTGELFF

j_gene: TRBJ2-7
d_gene: .
v_gene: TRBV14
abundance: .
CDR3nt: TGTGCCAGCAGCCAAACTGGTAGCGCCGACGACGAGCAGTACTTC
CDR3aa: CASSQTGSADDEQYF

j_gene: TRBJ2-4
d_gene: .
v_gene: TRBV7-2
abundance: few
CDR3nt: TGTGCCAGCACCTTATCCGTCGGTGGGGCCGGGGCGAAAAACATTCAGTACTTC
CDR3aa: CASTLSVGGAGAKNIQYF

j_gene: TRBJ2-1
d_gene: TRBD1
v_gene: TRBV7-2
abundance: .
CDR3nt: TGTGCCAGCAGCCGGACAGGGGGTGACAATGAGCAGTTCTTC
CDR3aa: CASSRTGGDNEQFF

j_gene: TRBJ2-3
d_gene: .
v_gene: TRBV9
abundance: few
CDR3nt: TGTGCCAGCAGCGTTGTCCGCACAGATACGCAGTATTTT
CDR3aa: CASSVVRTDTQYF

j_gene: TRBJ2-1
d_gene: .
v_gene: TRBV21-1
abundance: many
CDR3nt: TGTGCCAGCAGCAAATCGGCTGAGCAGTTCTTC
CDR3aa: CASSKSAEQFF

j_gene: TRBJ2-3
d_gene: .
v_gene: TRBV20-1
abundance: .
CDR3nt: TGCAGTGCTAGTATCCCAGATACGCAGTATTTT
CDR3aa: CSASIPDTQYF

j_gene: TRBJ2-2
d_gene: TRBD1
v_gene: TRBV9
abundance: few
CDR3nt: TGTGCCAGCAGCGTATTAACAGGGGACACCGGGGAGCTGTTTTTT
CDR3aa: CASSVLTGDTGELFF

j_gene: TRBJ2-1
d_gene: .
v_gene: TRBV4-1
abundance: few
CDR3nt: TGCGCCAGCAGCCAGGCTTATGACAGTTACAATGAGCAGTTCTTC
CDR3aa: CASSQAYDSYNEQFF

j_gene: TRBJ1-2
d_gene: .
v_gene: TRBV6-5
abundance: few
CDR3nt: TGTGCCAGCAGTTACCAAGACGGCTATGGCTACACCTTC
CDR3aa: CASSYQDGYGYTF

j_gene: TRBJ1-4
d_gene: TRBD1
v_gene: TRBV7-9
abundance: .
CDR3nt: TGTGCCAGCAGCTACAGGGGTACTAATGAAAAACTGTTTTTT
CDR3aa: CASSYRGTNEKLFF

j_gene: TRBJ2-7
d_gene: .
v_gene: TRBV7-4
abundance: .
CDR3nt: TGTGCCAGCAGCTTAGAGAGTTCCTACGAGCAGTACTTC
CDR3aa: CASSLESSYEQYF

j_gene: TRBJ1-1
d_gene: TRBD1
v_gene: TRBV29-1
abundance: .
CDR3nt: TGCAGCGTGATGTTACTCTCAGGGGGGGTGAACACTGAAGCTTTCTTT
CDR3aa: CSVMLLSGGVNTEAFF

j_gene: TRBJ2-1
d_gene: TRBD1
v_gene: TRBV7-9
abundance: few
CDR3nt: TGTGCCAGCACCTGGGACAGACACAATGAGCAGTTCTTC
CDR3aa: CASTWDRHNEQFF

j_gene: TRBJ2-5
d_gene: .
v_gene: TRBV10-3
abundance: .
CDR3nt: TGTGCCATCAGTCCCTCCGGGGGGCCAGAGACCCAGTACTTC
CDR3aa: CAISPSGGPETQYF

j_gene: TRBJ2-5
d_gene: TRBD1
v_gene: TRBV5-6
abundance: .
CDR3nt: TGTGCCAGCAGCTTGGACAGGGGTAGAGAGACCCAGTACTTC
CDR3aa: CASSLDRGRETQYF

j_gene: TRBJ2-1
d_gene: .
v_gene: TRBV6-5
abundance: .
CDR3nt: TGTGCCAGCAGCCAAGACCCTCCGCATGAGCAGTTCTTC
CDR3aa: CASSQDPPHEQFF

j_gene: TRBJ2-1
d_gene: .
v_gene: TRBV27
abundance: few
CDR3nt: TGTGCCAGCAGTTTATTTCTCCTGGGTATGTCAGAGCAGTTCTTC
CDR3aa: CASSLFLLGMSEQFF

j_gene: TRBJ2-1
d_gene: TRBD2
v_gene: TRBV25-1
abundance: few
CDR3nt: TGTGCCAGCAGTGCTGCTGGACTAGCGGGGGGCAATGAGCAGTTCTTC
CDR3aa: CASSAAGLAGGNEQFF

j_gene: TRBJ2-5
d_gene: .
v_gene: TRBV6-5
abundance: few
CDR3nt: TGTGCCAGCAGTTCCTCCGGACATCGTATAGGGACCCAGTACTTC
CDR3aa: CASSSSGHRIGTQYF

j_gene: TRBJ2-5
d_gene: .
v_gene: TRBV14
abundance: .
CDR3nt: TGTGCCAGCAGCCTTATCCGGGGACACTCCCAAGCGGAGACCCAGTACTTC
CDR3aa: CASSLIRGHSQAETQYF

j_gene: TRBJ2-5
d_gene: .
v_gene: TRBV7-6
abundance: few
CDR3nt: TGTGCCAGCAGCCGATTGTCCTCAACCAGAGCGGAGACCCAGTACTTC
CDR3aa: CASSRLSSTRAETQYF

j_gene: TRBJ2-3
d_gene: .
v_gene: TRBV15
abundance: few
CDR3nt: TGTGCCACCAGCAGAGTTAGCACAGATACGCAGTATTTT
CDR3aa: CATSRVSTDTQYF

j_gene: TRBJ2-3
d_gene: .
v_gene: TRBV5-1
abundance: few
CDR3nt: TGCGCCAGCAGCTCAGCCGGCTTCACAGATACGCAGTATTTT
CDR3aa: CASSSAGFTDTQYF

j_gene: TRBJ2-1
d_gene: .
v_gene: TRBV7-2
abundance: .
CDR3nt: TGTGCCAGCAGCGGTTCAGCCCTTAACTCCTACAATGAGCAGTTCTTC
CDR3aa: CASSGSALNSYNEQFF

j_gene: TRBJ1-4
d_gene: TRBD1
v_gene: TRBV29-1
abundance: .
CDR3nt: TGCAGCGTTGGTGACAGGGTCAGAGAAAAACTGTTTTTT
CDR3aa: CSVGDRVREKLFF

j_gene: TRBJ2-5
d_gene: .
v_gene: TRBV10-3
abundance: few
CDR3nt: TGTGCCACCGCGACAATTGAAGAGACCCAGTACTTC
CDR3aa: CATATIEETQYF

j_gene: TRBJ2-1
d_gene: .
v_gene: TRBV4-3
abundance: .
CDR3nt: TGCGCCAGCAGCCAATTACGGACAGAGCAGTTCTTC
CDR3aa: CASSQLRTEQFF

j_gene: TRBJ2-3
d_gene: .
v_gene: TRBV19
abundance: few
CDR3nt: TGTGCCAGTAGTCCGAGTCGGGATACGCAGTATTTT
CDR3aa: CASSPSRDTQYF

j_gene: TRBJ2-7
d_gene: .
v_gene: TRBV7-2
abundance: .
CDR3nt: TGTGCCAGCAGCTTAGCCTGGCTTCCCACCTACGAGCAGTACTTC
CDR3aa: CASSLAWLPTYEQYF

j_gene: TRBJ1-1
d_gene: .
v_gene: TRBV30
abundance: .
CDR3nt: TGTGCCTGGAGGACAGCGAACACTGAAGCTTTCTTT
CDR3aa: CAWRTANTEAFF

j_gene: TRBJ2-1
d_gene: .
v_gene: TRBV6-5
abundance: .
CDR3nt: TGTGCCAGCAGTACCACTGGGGCCCGGACGGAGCAGTTCTTC
CDR3aa: CASSTTGARTEQFF

j_gene: TRBJ2-1
d_gene: TRBD2
v_gene: TRBV19
abundance: .
CDR3nt: TGTGCCAGTAGTAGTCCGGGACTAGCGGGGAGGGAGCAGTTCTTC
CDR3aa: CASSSPGLAGREQFF

j_gene: TRBJ2-4
d_gene: .
v_gene: TRBV5-1
abundance: .
CDR3nt: TGCGCCAGCAGCTTGTTGGGAGGCGACCTAGCCAAAAACATTCAGTACTTC
CDR3aa: CASSLLGGDLAKNIQYF

j_gene: TRBJ2-2
d_gene: .
v_gene: TRBV30
abundance: few
CDR3nt: TGTGCCTGGAATAGAGGCACCGGGGAGCTGTTTTTT
CDR3aa: CAWNRGTGELFF

j_gene: TRBJ2-2
d_gene: .
v_gene: TRBV2
abundance: .
CDR3nt: TGTGCCAGCAGTGAAGCTTTAACACGAGGGGAGCTGTTTTTT
CDR3aa: CASSEALTRGELFF

j_gene: TRBJ2-2
d_gene: TRBD1
v_gene: TRBV2
abundance: .
CDR3nt: TGTGCCAGCAGAGCCGGGACAGGGTCTGGCGGGGAGCTGTTTTTT
CDR3aa: CASRAGTGSGGELFF

j_gene: TRBJ2-2
d_gene: .
v_gene: TRBV5-4
abundance: few
CDR3nt: TGTGCCAGCAGCTTGGTTGGACCGACCGGGGAGCTGTTTTTT
CDR3aa: CASSLVGPTGELFF

j_gene: TRBJ1-4
d_gene: .
v_gene: TRBV5-1
abundance: .
CDR3nt: TGCGCCAGCAGCTTGTTTGGCGGAACTAATGAAAAACTGTTTTTT
CDR3aa: CASSLFGGTNEKLFF

j_gene: TRBJ2-3
d_gene: TRBD1
v_gene: TRBV29-1
abundance: many
CDR3nt: TGCAGCGCCCGTATCCGACAGGGGCCAGATACGCAGTATTTT
CDR3aa: CSARIRQGPDTQYF

j_gene: TRBJ1-2
d_gene: .
v_gene: TRBV28
abundance: .
CDR3nt: TGTGCCAGCAGTCCCGAGACTAACTATGGCTACACCTTC
CDR3aa: CASSPETNYGYTF

j_gene: TRBJ2-3
d_gene: .
v_gene: TRBV29-1
abundance: few
CDR3nt: TGCAGCGGTGGCAAGACGACCACAGATACGCAGTATTTT
CDR3aa: CSGGKTTTDTQYF

j_gene: TRBJ2-1
d_gene: .
v_gene: TRBV25-1
abundance: .
CDR3nt: TGTGCCAGCAGTGATACGAAGCCGAACAATGAGCAGTTCTTC
CDR3aa: CASSDTKPNNEQFF

j_gene: TRBJ1-2
d_gene: .
v_gene: TRBV5-4
abundance: .
CDR3nt: TGTGCCAGCAGCTTCCCAGATTATGGCTACACCTTC
CDR3aa: CASSFPDYGYTF

j_gene: TRBJ1-1
d_gene: .
v_gene: TRBV9
abundance: few
CDR3nt: TGTGCCAGCAGCGTAGCAGGCGGCTCGGGGAACACTGAAGCTTTCTTT
CDR3aa: CASSVAGGSGNTEAFF

j_gene: TRBJ1-6
d_gene: .
v_gene: TRBV4-3
abundance: .
CDR3nt: TGCGCCAGCAGCCAAGAACAGAGGAATTCACCCCTCCACTTT
CDR3aa: CASSQEQRNSPLHF

j_gene: TRBJ2-2
d_gene: .
v_gene: TRBV30
abundance: .
CDR3nt: TGTGCCTGGAGTTTGTCGCGGGATCGGGTCGGGGAGCTGTTTTTT
CDR3aa: CAWSLSRDRVGELFF

j_gene: TRBJ2-5
d_gene: TRBD1
v_gene: TRBV18
abundance: .
CDR3nt: TGTGCCAGCTCGCCCCTTGGGACAGGGGTCGAGACCCAGTACTTC
CDR3aa: CASSPLGTGVETQYF

j_gene: TRBJ2-2
d_gene: .
v_gene: TRBV4-3
abundance: .
CDR3nt: TGCGCCAGCAGCCAAGATCCCCGGGGTGCGAACACCGGGGAGCTGTTTTTT
CDR3aa: CASSQDPRGANTGELFF

j_gene: TRBJ2-5
d_gene: TRBD1
v_gene: TRBV25-1
abundance: .
CDR3nt: TGTGCCAGCAGGACAGGGTTGGGAGAGACCCAGTACTTC
CDR3aa: CASRTGLGETQYF

j_gene: TRBJ2-7
d_gene: TRBD2
v_gene: TRBV7-6
abundance: few
CDR3nt: TGTGCCAGCAGCCGGACTAGCGGGAACTACGAGCAGTACTTC
CDR3aa: CASSRTSGNYEQYF